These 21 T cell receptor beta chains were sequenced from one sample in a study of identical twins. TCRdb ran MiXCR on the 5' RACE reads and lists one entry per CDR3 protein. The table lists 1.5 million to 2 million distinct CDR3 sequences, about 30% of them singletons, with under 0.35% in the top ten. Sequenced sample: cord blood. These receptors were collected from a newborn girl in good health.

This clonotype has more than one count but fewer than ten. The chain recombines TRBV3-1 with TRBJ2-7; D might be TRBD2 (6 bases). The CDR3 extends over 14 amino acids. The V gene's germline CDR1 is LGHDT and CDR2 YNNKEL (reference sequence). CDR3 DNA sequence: TGTGATTCAAACCGGGACTCCTCCGTCCATGAGCAGTACTTC. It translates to CDSNRDSSVHEQYF.

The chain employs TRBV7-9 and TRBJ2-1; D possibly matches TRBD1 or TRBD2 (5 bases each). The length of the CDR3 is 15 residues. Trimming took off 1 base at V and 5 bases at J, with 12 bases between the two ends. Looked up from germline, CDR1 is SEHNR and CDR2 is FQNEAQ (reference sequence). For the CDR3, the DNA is TGTGCCAGCAGCTTAGTACCCGGGGCTCACAATGAGCAGTTCTTC. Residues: CASSLVPGAHNEQFF.

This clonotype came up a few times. CDR3 loop: CASSQDGGQNEQFF. In DNA form, the CDR3 reads TGTGCCAGCAGCCAAGACGGCGGTCAAAATGAGCAGTTCTTC. The chain joins TRBV4-2 to TRBJ2-1, with D unresolved. The ends were cut back, 0 bases at V and 7 bases at J, with 10 bases in the middle. The germline gives CDR1 LGHNA, CDR2 YNFKEQ. This CDR3 is built from 14 residues.

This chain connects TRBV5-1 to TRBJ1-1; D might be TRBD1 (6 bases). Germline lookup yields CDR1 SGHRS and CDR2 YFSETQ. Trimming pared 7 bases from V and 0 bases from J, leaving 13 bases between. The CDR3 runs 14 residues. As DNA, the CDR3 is TGCGCCAGCGGCTACAGGGACTTGAACACTGAAGCTTTCTTT. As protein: CASGYRDLNTEAFF.

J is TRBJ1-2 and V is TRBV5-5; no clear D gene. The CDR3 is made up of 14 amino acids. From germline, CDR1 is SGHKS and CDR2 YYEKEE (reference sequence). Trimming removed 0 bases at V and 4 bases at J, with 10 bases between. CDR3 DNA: TGTGCCAGCAGCTTGGGTTCAGGAACCTATGGCTACACCTTC. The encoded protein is CASSLGSGTYGYTF.

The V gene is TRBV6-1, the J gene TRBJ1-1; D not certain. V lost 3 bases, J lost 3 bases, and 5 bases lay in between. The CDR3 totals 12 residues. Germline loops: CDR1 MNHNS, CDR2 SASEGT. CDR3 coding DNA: TGTGCCAGCAGTGACGTTTACACTGAAGCTTTCTTT. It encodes CASSDVYTEAFF.

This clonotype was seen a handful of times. CDR3 in amino acids: CASSSLRDRQYEQYF. CDR3 DNA sequence: TGTGCCAGCAGCTCCCTCCGGGACAGGCAATACGAGCAGTACTTC. V is TRBV11-2 and J is TRBJ2-7; 8 positions match TRBD1. CDR1 is SGHAT, CDR2 FQNNGV, per germline. J was trimmed by 4 bases and V by 4 bases; bases with no gene match: 9. The CDR3 consists of 15 residues.

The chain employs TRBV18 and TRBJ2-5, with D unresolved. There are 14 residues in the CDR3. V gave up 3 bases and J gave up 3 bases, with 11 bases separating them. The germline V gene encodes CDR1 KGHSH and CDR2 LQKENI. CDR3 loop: CASSPIPSEETQYF. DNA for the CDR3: TGTGCCAGCTCACCTATCCCCTCTGAAGAGACCCAGTACTTC.

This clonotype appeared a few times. CDR3 DNA: TGCAGTGTGGGTTCCGGACTCCTTAATGAGCAGTTCTTC. Protein: CSVGSGLLNEQFF. V usage is TRBV29-1 and J usage is TRBJ2-1; a weak D match, TRBD2 (5 bases). Germline loops: CDR1 SQVTM, CDR2 ANQGSEA. This CDR3 is built from 13 residues.

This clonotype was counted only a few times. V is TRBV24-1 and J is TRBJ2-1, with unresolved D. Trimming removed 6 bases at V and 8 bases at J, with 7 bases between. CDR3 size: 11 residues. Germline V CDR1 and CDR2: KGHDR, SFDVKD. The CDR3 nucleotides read TGTGCCACCAGTCAAGGCCATGAGCAGTTCTTC. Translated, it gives CATSQGHEQFF.

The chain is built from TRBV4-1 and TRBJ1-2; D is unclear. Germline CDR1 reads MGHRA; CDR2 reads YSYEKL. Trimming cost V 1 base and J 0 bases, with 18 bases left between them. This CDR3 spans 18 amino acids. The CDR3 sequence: CASSQVIVSNTANYGYTF. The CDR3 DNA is TGCGCCAGCAGCCAAGTTATTGTTTCGAACACCGCTAACTATGGCTACACCTTC.

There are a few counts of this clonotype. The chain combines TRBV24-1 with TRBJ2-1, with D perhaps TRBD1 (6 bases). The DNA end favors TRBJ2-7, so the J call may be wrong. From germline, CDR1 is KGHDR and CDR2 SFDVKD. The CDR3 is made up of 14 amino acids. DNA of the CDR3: TGTGCCACCAGTCCGGGACACTCCTACAATGAGCAGTACTTC. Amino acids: CATSPGHSYNEQYF.

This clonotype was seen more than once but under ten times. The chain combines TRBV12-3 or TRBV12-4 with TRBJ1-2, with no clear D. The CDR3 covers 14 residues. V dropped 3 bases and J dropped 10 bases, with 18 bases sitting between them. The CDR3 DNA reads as TGTGCCAGCAGTTTTAGGCGTAGCGCAGGCGACTACACCTTC. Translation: CASSFRRSAGDYTF.

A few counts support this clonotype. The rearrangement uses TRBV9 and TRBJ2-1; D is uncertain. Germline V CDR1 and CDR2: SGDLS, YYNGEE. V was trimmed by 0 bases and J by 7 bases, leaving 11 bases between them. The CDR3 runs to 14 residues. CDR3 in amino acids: CASSVESEENEQFF. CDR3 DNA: TGTGCCAGCAGCGTAGAATCAGAGGAGAATGAGCAGTTCTTC.

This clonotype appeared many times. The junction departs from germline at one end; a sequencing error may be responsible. The CDR3: CASRQEQGGGIQYF. The CDR3, as DNA: TGTGCCAGCAGACAAGAGCAAGGGGGAGGCATTCAGTACTTC. This chain joins TRBV4-2 and TRBJ2-4; D may correspond to TRBD1 or TRBD2 (6 bases each). This CDR3 has 14 residues. The germline gives CDR1 LGHNA, CDR2 YNFKEQ.

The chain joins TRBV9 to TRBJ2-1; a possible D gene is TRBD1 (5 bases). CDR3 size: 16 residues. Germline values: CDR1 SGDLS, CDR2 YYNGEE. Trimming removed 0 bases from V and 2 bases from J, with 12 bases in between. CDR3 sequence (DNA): TGTGCCAGCAGCGTAGTCACAGGACCCCCCTACAATGAGCAGTTCTTC. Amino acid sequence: CASSVVTGPPYNEQFF.

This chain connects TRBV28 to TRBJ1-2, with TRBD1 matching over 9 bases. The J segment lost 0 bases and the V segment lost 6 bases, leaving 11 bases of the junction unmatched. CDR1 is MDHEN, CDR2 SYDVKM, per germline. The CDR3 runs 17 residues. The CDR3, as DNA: TGTGCCAGCAGCCCTTCCGGGACAGGGCCAGCTAACTATGGCTACACCTTC. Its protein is CASSPSGTGPANYGYTF.

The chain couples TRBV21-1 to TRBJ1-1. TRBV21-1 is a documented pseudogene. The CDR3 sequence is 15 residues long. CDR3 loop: CASSPWTSALTEAFF. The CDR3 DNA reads TGTGCCAGCAGCCCTTGGACCTCCGCATTAACCGAAGCTTTCTTT.

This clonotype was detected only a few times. The chain's CDR3 is CASSLALLKANEQFF. CDR3 DNA: TGTGCCAGCAGCTTAGCCTTATTAAAGGCCAATGAGCAGTTCTTC. J is TRBJ2-1 and V is TRBV7-2; D uncertain. This CDR3 has 15 residues. V gave up 0 bases and J gave up 6 bases, with 12 bases separating them. Germline assignment: CDR1 SGHTA and CDR2 FQGNSA.

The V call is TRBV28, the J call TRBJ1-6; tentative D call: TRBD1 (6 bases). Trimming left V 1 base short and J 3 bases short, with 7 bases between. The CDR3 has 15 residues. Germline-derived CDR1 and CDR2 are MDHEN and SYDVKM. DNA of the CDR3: TGTGCCAGCAGTTTATACAGGGACTATAATTCACCCCTCCACTTT. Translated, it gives CASSLYRDYNSPLHF.

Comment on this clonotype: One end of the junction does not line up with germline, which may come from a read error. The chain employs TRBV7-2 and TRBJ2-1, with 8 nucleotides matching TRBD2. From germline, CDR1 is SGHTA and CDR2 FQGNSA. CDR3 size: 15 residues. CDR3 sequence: CVSSLAGTSYNEQFF. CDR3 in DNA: TGTGTCAGCAGCTTAGCGGGGACTAGTTACAATGAGCAGTTCTTC.